Here is one T cell receptor (beta chain) with its context. Its antigen is currently unknown. This CDR3 region has 12 residues. CDR1 and CDR2 from the germline V gene are LNHNV and YYDKDF (reference sequence). V lost 1 base, J lost 5 bases, and 3 bases lay in between. Positive selection using magnetic beads isolated the CD4+ and CD8+ cells (purity was checked by flow cytometry). This sample was taken from a study of somatic mutations in cytotoxic T cells in rheumatoid arthritis. Study background: Flow cytometry sorted some V beta antibody-stained T-cell populations to nearly 100% purity, V beta1+ cells among them being sequenced for TCRB. Study-level points and caveats: A finding that went unadjusted for multiple comparisons was the slight underrepresentation of TRBV07 in rheumatoid arthritis patients. Patients with a largest CD8+ clone exceeding 20% of CD8+ cells numbered about an eighth of the 65.

Produced via immunoSEQ multiplex PCR; TCRdb's table is partial and in-frame only. The sample shows fewer than 6,000 clones, about four fifths of them seen only once. The J gene is TRBJ2-1, the V gene TRBV15; D unclear. Sequencing was performed on CD8+ T cells sorted from blood. The receptor was isolated from an adult with rheumatoid arthritis. For the CDR3, the DNA is TGTGCCACCAGCAGAGTTGACAATGAGCAGTTCTTC. Its protein product is CATSRVDNEQFF.